The 30 T cell receptor beta chains below all came from one sample that was sequenced in a study of regulatory T cells in long-lasting Graves disease. Time point specified: newly diagnosed GD, antithyroid drugs for less than 3 months. The TCR library was prepared using RNA isolated from PBMCs. To make TCR beta libraries, researchers used iRepertoire HTBI primers and Arm-PCR of CDR3 regions. TCRdb reprocessed the multiplex PCR reads with MiXCR, giving one entry per CDR3 protein. The sample lists 300,000 to 400,000 distinct CDR3 sequences, around a sixth occurring once. The material was peripheral blood mononuclear cells (PBMCs), obtained at new diagnosis, from a patient treated with antithyroid drugs. The source of these receptors is a female donor with Graves disease.

This clonotype was observed at least ten times. The rearrangement links TRBV24-1 to TRBJ2-7; D gene unclear. Trimming took off 3 bases at V and 4 bases at J, with 15 bases between the two ends. Germline V gene data show CDR1 as KGHDR and CDR2 as SFDVKD. There are 15 residues in the CDR3. CDR3 sequence: CATSDTFVNPYEQYF. The CDR3 DNA reads as TGTGCCACCAGTGATACCTTTGTGAACCCTTACGAGCAGTACTTC.

This clonotype was recorded at least ten times. J is TRBJ2-1 and V is TRBV13, with 10 bases matching TRBD1. CDR3 size: 16 residues. Germline CDR1 and CDR2: PRHDT and FYEKMQ (reference sequence). Trimming took 4 bases from V and 7 from J; bases not matched to a gene: 10. This CDR3 is CASSSGRQGAFNEQFF. For the CDR3, the DNA is TGTGCCAGCAGCTCGGGAAGACAGGGGGCGTTTAATGAGCAGTTCTTC.

This clonotype has at least ten counts. This chain joins TRBV15 and TRBJ1-1; TRBD1 might be the D (5 bases). Germline CDR1 reads LNHNV; CDR2 reads YYDKDF (reference sequence). CDR3 length equals 16 residues. Trimming removed 0 bases from V and 3 bases from J, with 14 bases in between. For the CDR3, the DNA is TGTGCCACCAGCAGAGATGGGGTACGAGGGGACACTGAAGCTTTCTTT. This gives the protein CATSRDGVRGDTEAFF.

In this sample, this clonotype turned up many times. The chain employs TRBV3-1 and TRBJ2-7, with D perhaps TRBD1 or TRBD2 (8 bases each). V dropped 4 bases and J dropped 7 bases, with 23 bases sitting between them. CDR1 is LGHDT and CDR2 is YNNKEL in the germline V gene (reference sequence). This CDR3 region has 16 residues. Here the CDR3 reads CASSPGQGAGVREQYF. The CDR3 coding sequence is TGTGCCAGCAGCCCCGGACAGGGAGCGGGAGTGCGGGAGCAGTACTTC.

This chain joins TRBV12-3 or TRBV12-4 and TRBJ2-3; D uncertain. V dropped 6 bases and J dropped 4 bases, with 5 bases sitting between them. The CDR3 runs to 11 residues. The chain's CDR3 is CASRLSDTQYF. The DNA for the CDR3 is TGTGCCAGCAGGTTATCAGATACGCAGTATTTT.

This clonotype was picked up many times. This sequence joins TRBV2 and TRBJ1-1; maybe TRBD1 (6 bases). V dropped 0 bases and J dropped 1 base, with 15 bases sitting between them. The CDR3 length is 17 residues. Germline CDR1 SNHLY, CDR2 FYNNEI. The DNA of the CDR3 is TGTGCCAGCAGTGAAGCGCTGCGAGGGGGAACGAACACTGAAGCTTTCTTT. It encodes CASSEALRGGTNTEAFF.

This clonotype was counted at least ten times. This chain joins TRBV20-1 and TRBJ2-7; TRBD1 is a possible D gene (6 bases). Germline V CDR1 and CDR2: DFQATT, SNEGSKA (reference sequence). The length of the CDR3 is 12 residues. The V gene lost 6 bases and the J gene lost 9 bases, with 18 bases spanning the gap. CDR3 protein: CSASGTPGGQYF. The CDR3 DNA reads TGCAGTGCGTCCGGGACACCAGGAGGGCAGTACTTC.

V usage is TRBV27 and J usage is TRBJ2-7; D might be TRBD2 (6 bases). V shed 3 bases and J shed 5 bases, with 17 bases lying between them. In germline, CDR1 is MNHEY, CDR2 SMNVEV (reference sequence). This CDR3 region has 15 residues. CDR3 loop: CASSFLARGRNEQYF. The CDR3 coding sequence is TGTGCCAGCAGTTTTCTGGCTCGGGGGAGGAACGAGCAGTACTTC.

The CDR3 DNA sequence: TGCGCCAGCAGCCAACCGACTAGCGGGAGAGTCCATCCCTACGAGCAGTACTTC. It translates to CASSQPTSGRVHPYEQYF. The rearrangement uses TRBV4-3 and TRBJ2-7, with 12 bases identical to TRBD2. V shed 2 bases, J shed 2 bases, and the junction held 10 bases outside the gene matches. Germline values: CDR1 LGHNA, CDR2 YSLEER. The length of the CDR3 is 18 residues.

This clonotype has a count of ten or more. V gene TRBV27 combines with J gene TRBJ2-1, with 12 bases lining up with TRBD2. The V segment lost 5 bases and the J segment 3 bases; nucleotides outside the gene matches: 11. Looked up from germline, CDR1 is MNHEY and CDR2 is SMNVEV (reference sequence). The CDR3 contains 18 residues. In DNA form, the CDR3 reads TGTGCCAGCAGTGCCGGGACTAGCGGGTGGAACTTCTACAATGAGCAGTTCTTC. This gives the protein CASSAGTSGWNFYNEQFF.

This clonotype has at least ten counts. The chain carries TRBV19 and TRBJ1-2, with 10 positions matching TRBD1. Looked up from germline, CDR1 is LNHDA and CDR2 is SQIVND (reference sequence). V gave up 7 bases and J gave up 5 bases; unmatched junction bases: 7. The CDR3 is made up of 14 amino acids. The CDR3 loop is CASNAGTGAYGYTF. The CDR3 DNA follows: TGTGCCAGTAATGCCGGGACAGGGGCGTATGGCTACACCTTC.

This clonotype was detected a few times. The chain joins TRBV20-1 to TRBJ1-5; D perhaps matches TRBD1 (5 bases). In germline, CDR1 is DFQATT, CDR2 SNEGSKA (reference sequence). V was clipped by 6 bases and J by 5 bases, with 14 bases between them. The CDR3 has 13 residues. The CDR3 reads CSARGRLDQPQHF. As DNA, the CDR3 is TGCAGTGCCCGGGGGAGGCTCGATCAGCCCCAGCATTTT.

This clonotype was counted many times. The chain links TRBV2 to TRBJ2-1; weak D call: TRBD2 (5 bases). The CDR3 runs 13 residues. CDR1 SNHLY and CDR2 FYNNEI come from the germline V gene. With 8 bases removed from V and 2 bases from J, the gap between germline ends came to 10 bases. CDR3 residues: CASGSTAYNEQFF. CDR3 in DNA: TGTGCCAGCGGGAGTACAGCCTACAATGAGCAGTTCTTC.

The chain has TRBV15 and TRBJ1-3; no clear D. The germline CDR1 and CDR2 sequences are LNHNV and YYDKDF (reference sequence). V was pared by 5 bases and J by 0 bases, with 23 bases between. This CDR3 comprises 19 residues. This CDR3 is CATSASRGFTPYSGNTIYF. The CDR3 DNA reads as TGTGCCACCAGCGCATCTAGAGGATTTACACCTTACTCTGGAAACACCATATATTTT. Looking up the rest from reference TRBV15 and TRBJ1-3 gives the full variable domain: DAMVIQNPRYQVTQFGKPVTLSCSQTLNHNVMYWYQQKSSQAPKLLFHYYDKDFNNEADTPDNFQSRRPNTSFCFLDIRSPGLGDTAMYLCATSASRGFTPYSGNTIYFGEGSWLTVV.

This clonotype was recorded many times. The V call is TRBV29-1, the J call TRBJ2-7; maybe TRBD1 (6 bases). The germline V gene has CDR1 SQVTM and CDR2 ANQGSEA. The V and J ends lost 6 bases and 5 bases respectively, with 14 bases between them. The CDR3 sequence is 12 residues long. The CDR3, as DNA: TGCAGCGTCTGGGGGCAGGGGAACGAGCAGTACTTC. Protein product: CSVWGQGNEQYF.

In this sample, this clonotype turned up many times. The gene calls are TRBV20-1 and TRBJ2-7, with 10 nucleotides matching TRBD2. The germline V gene has CDR1 DFQATT and CDR2 SNEGSKA (reference sequence). CDR3 length equals 13 residues. Trimming took 6 bases from V and 6 from J; bases not matched to a gene: 8. The CDR3 DNA sequence: TGCAGTGCCCAAGCGGGGGGGGTTGTCGAGCAGTACTTC. It yields the protein CSAQAGGVVEQYF.

This chain links TRBV5-1 with TRBJ1-3, with a tentative D call TRBD1 (5 bases). V lost 1 base and J 0 bases, leaving 11 bases between the germline ends. In germline, CDR1 is SGHRS, CDR2 YFSETQ. This CDR3 spans 16 amino acids. In DNA, the CDR3 is TGCGCCAGCAGCTTGTTAGCGGGGCACTCTGGAAACACCATATATTTT. It translates to CASSLLAGHSGNTIYF.

Ten or more counts support this clonotype. This sequence joins TRBV30 and TRBJ1-2; TRBD1 aligns across 7 bases. V trimming: 4 bases; J trimming: 8 bases; junction bases outside the gene matches: 10. The CDR3 covers 13 residues. Germline V lookup: CDR1 GTSNPN, CDR2 SVGIG (reference sequence). The CDR3 sequence is CAWTGPTGVGYTF. The CDR3 DNA is TGTGCCTGGACGGGACCAACAGGGGTGGGCTACACCTTC.

In its sample, this clonotype was seen many times. This chain links TRBV29-1 with TRBJ1-1; D is unresolved. Per the germline V gene, CDR1 is SQVTM and CDR2 is ANQGSEA. Trimming took 4 bases from V and 0 from J, leaving 9 bases between them. The CDR3 extends over 13 amino acids. CDR3: CSVGETVNTEAFF. CDR3 sequence (DNA): TGCAGCGTTGGGGAGACGGTGAACACTGAAGCTTTCTTT.

This clonotype has a count of ten or more. The chain joins TRBV6-5 to TRBJ2-7, with TRBD1 identical over 11 bases. Trimming at V came to 2 bases and at J to 3 bases, leaving 0 bases not matched to a gene. Germline CDR1 MNHEY, CDR2 SVGAGI. CDR3 length: 14 amino acids. CDR3 in DNA: TGTGCCAGCAGTTACGGGACAGGGGGCTACGAGCAGTACTTC. Translated: CASSYGTGGYEQYF.

This clonotype has ten or more counts. This rearrangement joins TRBV5-6 to TRBJ2-3, with 9 bases matching TRBD2. The V gene's germline CDR1 is SGHDT and CDR2 YYEEEE. J gave up 4 bases and V 2 bases, and 5 bases lay outside the gene matches. There are 15 residues in the CDR3. CDR3 sequence (DNA): TGTGCCAGCAGCTTCGGCGGGGGGGCCGCAGATACGCAGTATTTT. Translating it yields CASSFGGGAADTQYF.

This clonotype has a handful of counts. The rearrangement links TRBV7-8 to TRBJ2-3; no definite D call. The ends were cut back, 1 base at V and 3 bases at J, with 8 bases in the middle. CDR1 SGHVS and CDR2 FQNEAQ come from the germline V gene. The CDR3 is 14 amino acids. CDR3: CASSLGAQTDTQYF. CDR3 nucleotides: TGTGCCAGCAGCTTAGGGGCCCAGACAGATACGCAGTATTTT.

This clonotype was detected ten times or more. J is TRBJ2-1 and V is TRBV9; D is uncertain. This CDR3 has 14 amino acids. Germline V gives CDR1 SGDLS, CDR2 YYNGEE. V was pared by 0 bases and J by 5 bases, with 9 bases between. The CDR3 coding sequence is TGTGCCAGCAGCGTAGACGGGTCCGACAATGAGCAGTTCTTC. This gives the protein CASSVDGSDNEQFF.

Ten or more counts support this clonotype. The V and J genes are TRBV5-1 and TRBJ1-2, with D maybe TRBD1 (6 bases). This CDR3 has 14 residues. Trimming pared 4 bases from V and 3 bases from J, leaving 13 bases between. In germline, CDR1 is SGHRS, CDR2 YFSETQ. CDR3 sequence (DNA): TGCGCCAGCAGCCTTGGGGGCTGGCACTATGGCTACACCTTC. Residues: CASSLGGWHYGYTF.

This clonotype has at least ten counts. The chain is built from TRBV19 and TRBJ1-4; D is undetermined. The V end lost 4 bases, the J end lost 3 bases, and 9 bases lay between the germline ends. Germline V lookup: CDR1 LNHDA, CDR2 SQIVND (reference sequence). The CDR3 runs 14 residues. CDR3 nucleotides: TGTGCCAGTAGTAGGACGAGGCCTAATGAAAAACTGTTTTTT. It specifies CASSRTRPNEKLFF.

This clonotype was seen at least ten times. V usage is TRBV5-1 and J usage is TRBJ1-6; 11 nucleotides align to TRBD1. The trim removed 3 bases at V and 9 bases at J, leaving 5 bases unmatched. There are 15 residues in the CDR3. Germline assignment: CDR1 SGHRS and CDR2 YFSETQ. For the CDR3, the DNA is TGCGCCAGCAGCTCGGTCGGGACAGGGGGTTCACCCCTCCACTTT. Its protein is CASSSVGTGGSPLHF.

In this sample, this clonotype turned up many times. J is TRBJ2-1 and V is TRBV12-3 or TRBV12-4; TRBD2 agrees at 11 bases. With 1 base clipped from V and 9 bases from J, the junction kept 5 bases outside the gene matches. This CDR3 region has 15 residues. For the CDR3, the DNA is TGTGCCAGCAGTTTAGTAGCGGGAGGGCACGGTGAGCAGTTCTTC. Translation: CASSLVAGGHGEQFF.

The sample holds many counts of this clonotype. The chain is built from TRBV2 and TRBJ2-5; D possibly matches TRBD1 or TRBD2 (7 bases each). Germline V gives CDR1 SNHLY, CDR2 FYNNEI. This CDR3 has 15 amino acids. Deletions cut 8 bases from V and 4 bases from J, with 20 bases between. The CDR3 reads CASHGGGGGGETQYF. Written as DNA, the CDR3 is TGTGCCAGCCACGGAGGAGGGGGCGGGGGAGAGACCCAGTACTTC. Full variable domain (missing parts from reference TRBV2 and TRBJ2-5): EPEVTQTPSHQVTQMGQEVILRCVPISNHLYFYWYRQILGQKVEFLVSFYNNEISEKSEIFDDQFSVERPDGSNFTLKIRSTKLEDSAMYFCASHGGGGGGETQYFGPGTRLLVL.

This clonotype was recorded a few times. The J gene is TRBJ2-2, the V gene TRBV2; D is possibly TRBD2 (6 bases). The germline V gene has CDR1 SNHLY and CDR2 FYNNEI. The length of the CDR3 is 12 residues. The V end was cut by 7 bases, the J end by 6 bases, with 9 bases between. CDR3 amino acids: CASTGLSGELFF. CDR3 nucleotide sequence: TGTGCCAGCACCGGACTATCCGGGGAGCTGTTTTTT.

V usage is TRBV7-2 and J usage is TRBJ1-2, with a tentative D call TRBD1 (6 bases). The CDR3 has 12 amino acids. With 8 bases removed from V and 0 bases from J, the gap between germline ends came to 7 bases. Germline-derived CDR1 and CDR2 are SGHTA and FQGNSA. The CDR3 sequence: CASGQSNYGYTF. The CDR3 DNA reads TGTGCCAGCGGACAGTCTAACTATGGCTACACCTTC.